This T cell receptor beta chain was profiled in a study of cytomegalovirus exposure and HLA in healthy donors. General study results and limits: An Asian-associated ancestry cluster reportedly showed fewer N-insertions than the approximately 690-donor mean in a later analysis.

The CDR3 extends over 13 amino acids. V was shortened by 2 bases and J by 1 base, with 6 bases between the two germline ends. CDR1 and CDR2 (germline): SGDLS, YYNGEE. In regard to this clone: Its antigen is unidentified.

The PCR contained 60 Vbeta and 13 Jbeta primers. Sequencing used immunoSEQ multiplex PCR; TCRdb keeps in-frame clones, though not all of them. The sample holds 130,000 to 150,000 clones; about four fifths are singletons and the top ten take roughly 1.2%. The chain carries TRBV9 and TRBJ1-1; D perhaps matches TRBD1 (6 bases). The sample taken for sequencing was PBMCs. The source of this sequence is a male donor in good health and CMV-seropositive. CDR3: CASSVTGNTEAFF. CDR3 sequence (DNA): TGTGCCAGCAGCGTGACAGGGAACACTGAAGCTTTCTTT.